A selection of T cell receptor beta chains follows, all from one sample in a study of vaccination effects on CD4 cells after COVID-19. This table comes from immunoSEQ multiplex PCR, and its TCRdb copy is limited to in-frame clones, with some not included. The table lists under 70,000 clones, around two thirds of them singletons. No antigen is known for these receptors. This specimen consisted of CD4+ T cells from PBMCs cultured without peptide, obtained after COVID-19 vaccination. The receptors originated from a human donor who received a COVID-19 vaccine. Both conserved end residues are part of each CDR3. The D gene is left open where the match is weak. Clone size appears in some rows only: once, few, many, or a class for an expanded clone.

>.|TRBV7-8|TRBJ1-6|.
TGTGCCAGCAGCTTAAACGGGAATTCACCCCTCCACTTT
CASSLNGNSPLHF
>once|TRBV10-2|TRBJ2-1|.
TGCGCCAGCACCGGGAACAATGAGCAGTTCTTC
CASTGNNEQFF
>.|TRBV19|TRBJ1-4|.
TGTGCCAGTAGACCCCAGACGGGCGATAATGAAAAACTGTTTTTT
CASRPQTGDNEKLFF
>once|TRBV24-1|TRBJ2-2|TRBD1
TGTGCCACCAGTACCGGGACAGCGAACACCGGGGAGCTGTTTTTT
CATSTGTANTGELFF
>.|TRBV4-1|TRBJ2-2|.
TGCGCCAGCAGCCAAGCTCGGCTTATCGGCGGGGAGCTGTTTTTT
CASSQARLIGGELFF
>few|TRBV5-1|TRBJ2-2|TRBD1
TGCGCCAGCAGCCCCGGGACAGGGAACACCGGGGAGCTGTTTTTT
CASSPGTGNTGELFF
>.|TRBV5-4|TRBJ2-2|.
TGTGCCAGCAGCTTGGCGGGAGCCACGAACACCGGGGAGCTGTTTTTT
CASSLAGATNTGELFF
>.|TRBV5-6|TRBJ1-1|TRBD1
TGTGCCAGCAGGACAGGACAGGACTTGAACACTGAAGCTTTCTTT
CASRTGQDLNTEAFF
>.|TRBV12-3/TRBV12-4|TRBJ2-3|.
TGTGCCAGCAGTCGGGGACCCCGCAGTACGCAGTATTTT
CASSRGPRSTQYF
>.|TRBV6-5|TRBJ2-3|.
TGTGCCAGCAGGAAGACCGGGACTAGCACAGATACGCAGTATTTT
CASRKTGTSTDTQYF
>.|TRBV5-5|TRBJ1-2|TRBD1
TGTGCCAGCAGCTCCTGGACAGGGGATTCCGACTATGGCTACACCTTC
CASSSWTGDSDYGYTF
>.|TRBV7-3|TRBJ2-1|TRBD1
TGTGCCAGCAGCTTAGAGACAGGGATGGTCAATGAGCAGTTCTTC
CASSLETGMVNEQFF
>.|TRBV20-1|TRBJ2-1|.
TGCAGTGCTAGTAATGGGTATGAGCAGTTCTTC
CSASNGYEQFF
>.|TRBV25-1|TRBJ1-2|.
TGTGCCAGCAGTACGGGGGGAGGAGGCTACACCTTC
CASSTGGGGYTF
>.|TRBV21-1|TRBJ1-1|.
TGTGCCAGCAGCCGAAACAGGGGGACCACTGAAGCTTTCTTT
CASSRNRGTTEAFF
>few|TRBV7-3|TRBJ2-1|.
TGTGCCAGCAGCTCTAGCGATGAGCAGTTCTTC
CASSSSDEQFF
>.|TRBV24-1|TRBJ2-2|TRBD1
TGTGCCACCAGAGACAGGGGGGCCGGGGAGCTGTTTTTT
CATRDRGAGELFF
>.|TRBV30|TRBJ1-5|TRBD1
TGTGCCTGGCGCCCGACCGGGACAGATAGCAATCAGCCCCAGCATTTT
CAWRPTGTDSNQPQHF
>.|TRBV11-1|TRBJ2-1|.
TGTGCCAGCAGCTATGGGGTCGGGGAGCAGTTCTTC
CASSYGVGEQFF
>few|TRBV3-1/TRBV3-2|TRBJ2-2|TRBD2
TGTGCCAGCAGCGAGCGACTAGCGGGGGCGAACACCGGGGAGCTGTTTTTT
CASSERLAGANTGELFF
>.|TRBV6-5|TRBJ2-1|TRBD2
TGTGCCAGCAGTTACTCTCGGGGGGGCCTTTACAATGAGCAGTTCTTC
CASSYSRGGLYNEQFF
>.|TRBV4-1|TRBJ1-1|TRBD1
TGCGCTTGCGGGACAGGACGCATGAACACTGAAGCTTTCTTT
CACGTGRMNTEAFF
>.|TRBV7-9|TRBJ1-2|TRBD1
TGTGCCAGCAGGACCGACAGGGAATATGGCTACACCTTC
CASRTDREYGYTF
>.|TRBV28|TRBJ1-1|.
TGTGCCAGCAGTTCACACATTTTCGGGGGTAACACTGAAGCTTTCTTT
CASSSHIFGGNTEAFF
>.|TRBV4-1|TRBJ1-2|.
TGCGCCAGCAGCCAAGAGGTTCGCCAGGGTAACTATGGCTACACCTTC
CASSQEVRQGNYGYTF
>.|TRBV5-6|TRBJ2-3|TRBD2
TGTGCCAGCAGCCCGGGACTAGCGGGGATAACAGATACGCAGTATTTT
CASSPGLAGITDTQYF
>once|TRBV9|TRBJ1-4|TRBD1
TGTGCCAGCAGCGTATCGTTACGGACAGGACCTAATGAAAAACTGTTTTTT
CASSVSLRTGPNEKLFF
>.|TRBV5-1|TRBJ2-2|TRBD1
TGCGCCAGCAGACAGGGGCCCCAAACCGGGGAGCTGTTTTTT
CASRQGPQTGELFF
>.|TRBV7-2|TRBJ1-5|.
TGTGCCAGCAGCTCCAGGGTTAGCAATCAGCCCCAGCATTTT
CASSSRVSNQPQHF
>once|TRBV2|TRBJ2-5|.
TGTGCCAGCAGGTCTGAAGCGGTCCCTACTAGGGAGACCCAGTACTTC
CASRSEAVPTRETQYF
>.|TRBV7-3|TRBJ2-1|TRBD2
TGTGCCAGCAGCACACGGGGGGGGTTCTACAATGAGCAGTTCTTC
CASSTRGGFYNEQFF
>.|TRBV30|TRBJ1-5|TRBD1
TGTGCCTGGAGTGCGGGACAGGCGGGTCAGCCCCAGCATTTT
CAWSAGQAGQPQHF
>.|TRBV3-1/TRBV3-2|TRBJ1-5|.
TGTGCCAGCAGCCAGGGAACAGGGCCTCCCCAGCATTTT
CASSQGTGPPQHF
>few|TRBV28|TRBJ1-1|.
TGTGCCAGCAGGGACAGCCACACTGAAGCTTTCTTT
CASRDSHTEAFF
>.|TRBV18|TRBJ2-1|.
TGTGCCAGCTCACCACGAGGAAAAAGCTCCTACAATGAGCAGTTCTTC
CASSPRGKSSYNEQFF
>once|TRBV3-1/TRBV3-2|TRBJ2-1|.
TGTGCCAGCAGCCACTCGCGGGGTTCCTACAATGAGCAGTTCTTC
CASSHSRGSYNEQFF
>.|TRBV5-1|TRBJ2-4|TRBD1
TGCGCCAGCAGCTTGGGGGGGACAGACAAAAACATTCAGTACTTC
CASSLGGTDKNIQYF
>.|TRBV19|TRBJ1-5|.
TGTGCCAGCCATGGCGCCAGTCAGCCCCAGCATTTT
CASHGASQPQHF
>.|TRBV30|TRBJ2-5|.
TGTGCCTGGAGTGTAACCGCCTTCCAAGAGACCCAGTACTTC
CAWSVTAFQETQYF
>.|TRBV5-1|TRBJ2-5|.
TGCGCCAGCAGCTTGGGGCCGGAGCAAGAGACCCAGTACTTC
CASSLGPEQETQYF
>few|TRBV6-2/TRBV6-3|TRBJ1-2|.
TGTGCCAGCAGTTCCCCTGAAACTAACTATGGCTACACCTTC
CASSSPETNYGYTF
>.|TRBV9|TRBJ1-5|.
TGTGCCAGCAGCGTAGGGGAGGGCGGGCCCCAGCATTTT
CASSVGEGGPQHF
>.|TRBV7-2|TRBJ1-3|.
TGTGCCAGCAGCTTAGAGTTTGCAGGGGTAACTGGAAACACCATATATTTT
CASSLEFAGVTGNTIYF
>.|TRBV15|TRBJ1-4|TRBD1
TGTGCCACCAGCAGAGATAGGGGACAGCTGCCACGGGATGAAAAACTGTTTTTT
CATSRDRGQLPRDEKLFF
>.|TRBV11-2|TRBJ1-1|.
TGTGCCAGCAGCTCCCTCCGACAGGTCTACACTGAAGCTTTCTTT
CASSSLRQVYTEAFF
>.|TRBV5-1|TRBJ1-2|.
TGCGCCAGCAGCTTGGGGGTAGGCTATGGCTACACCTTC
CASSLGVGYGYTF
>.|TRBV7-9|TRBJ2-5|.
TGTGCCAGCAGCCCAAGTTTCGAGGCGGAGACCCAGTACTTC
CASSPSFEAETQYF
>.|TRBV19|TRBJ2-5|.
TGTGCCAGTAGTATTGCGGTTCAAGAGACCCAGTACTTC
CASSIAVQETQYF
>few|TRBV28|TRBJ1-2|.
TGTGCCAGCAGTTTATCTGGCCAGATGGGGGGCTACACCTTC
CASSLSGQMGGYTF
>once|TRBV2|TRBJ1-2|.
TGTGCCAGCAGCGTTGTCGCAGGGGAGGGTGGCTACACCTTC
CASSVVAGEGGYTF
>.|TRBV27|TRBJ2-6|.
TGTGCCAGCACCTCGTCTGGGGCCAACGTCCTGACTTTC
CASTSSGANVLTF
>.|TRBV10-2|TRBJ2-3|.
TGCGCCAGCTCCAGACAGGCCCTCGAAGATACGCAGTATTTT
CASSRQALEDTQYF
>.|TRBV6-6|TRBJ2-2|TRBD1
TGTGCCAGCAGTTACTCCCCAGGGGGCTACACCGGGGAGCTGTTTTTT
CASSYSPGGYTGELFF
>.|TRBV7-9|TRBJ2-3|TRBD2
TGTGCCAGCCTTAGCGGGGGAAGCACAGATACGCAGTATTTT
CASLSGGSTDTQYF
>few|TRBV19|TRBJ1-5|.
TGTGCCAGTAGTATAGTTACAGGCGGATTGGGACAGCCCCAGCATTTT
CASSIVTGGLGQPQHF
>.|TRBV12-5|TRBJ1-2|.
TGTGCTAGTGGCCTAGACCCCGGTAAACATGGCTACACCTTC
CASGLDPGKHGYTF
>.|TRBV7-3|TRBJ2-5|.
TGTGCCAGCAGCCGAGGACAGTCGGAGACCCAGTACTTC
CASSRGQSETQYF
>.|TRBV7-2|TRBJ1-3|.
TGTGCCAGCGGGGTGGGTCTTGGAAACACCATATATTTT
CASGVGLGNTIYF
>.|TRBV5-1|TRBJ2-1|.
TGCGCCAGCAGCTTCGGGTCGGGGACTTCCTACAATGAGCAGTTCTTC
CASSFGSGTSYNEQFF
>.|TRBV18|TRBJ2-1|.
TGTGCCAGCTCACCATTAAGCTCCTACAATGAGCAGTTCTTC
CASSPLSSYNEQFF